This is a list of T cell receptor beta chains from one sample in a study of PD-L1 blockade in urothelial cancer. Generated by immunoSEQ multiplex PCR, the TCRdb table keeps only in-frame clones and is missing some. The sample has 95,000 to 100,000 clones; around 86% are singletons. The sequencing used PBMCs, collected around atezolizumab (anti-PD-L1) treatment. Receptors originate from a man aged 55 to 69 with urothelial cancer. Each CDR3 is given with its conserved first and last residue. D genes are given only for firm matches. The size entry is marked missing in some rows and otherwise reads once, few, many or a size class.

>.|TRBJ1-5|TRBV5-5|.
CASSFRDRDQPQHF
TGTGCCAGCAGCTTTAGAGACAGAGATCAGCCCCAGCATTTT
>.|TRBJ2-2|TRBV19|.
CASSIAYTGELFF
TGTGCCAGTAGTATAGCCTACACCGGGGAGCTGTTTTTT
>.|TRBJ1-2|TRBV21-1|.
CASSKIASVAGERGYGYTF
TGTGCCAGCAGCAAGATTGCCTCGGTAGCGGGGGAGCGGGGTTATGGCTACACCTTC
>.|TRBJ1-1|TRBV12-5|TRBD1
CASGFWTGVGTEAFF
TGTGCTAGTGGTTTCTGGACAGGGGTAGGCACTGAAGCTTTCTTT
>.|TRBJ2-7|TRBV10-2|TRBD2
CASSPGLAGVYEQYF
TGCGCCAGCAGCCCGGGACTAGCGGGAGTCTACGAGCAGTACTTC
>once|TRBJ1-6|TRBV18|TRBD1
CASFGQGLEPLHF
TGTGCCAGCTTCGGACAGGGCCTGGAACCCCTCCACTTT
>.|TRBJ2-3|TRBV28|.
CASSLSSPSLTDTQYF
TGTGCCAGCAGTTTATCCTCCCCGTCCCTCACAGATACGCAGTATTTT
>.|TRBJ2-7|TRBV7-6|.
CASSLVGQSTYEQYF
TGTGCCAGCAGCTTAGTGGGGCAGAGCACCTACGAGCAGTACTTC
>.|TRBJ1-2|TRBV6-5|.
CASSYGYTGGDGYTF
TGTGCCAGCAGTTACGGGTATACGGGAGGCGATGGCTACACCTTC
>.|TRBJ2-5|TRBV4-2|.
CASSLLPRAQETQYF
TGTGCCAGCAGCCTACTACCGAGGGCCCAAGAGACCCAGTACTTC
>.|TRBJ2-1|TRBV28|TRBD2
CASFRAGGPYNEQFF
TGTGCCAGCTTCAGAGCGGGAGGCCCCTACAATGAGCAGTTCTTC
>.|TRBJ1-2|TRBV10-3|.
CATGVAGAGYTF
TGTGCCACCGGGGTTGCAGGTGCCGGCTACACCTTC
>.|TRBJ2-7|TRBV7-9|.
CASSSPPGYEQYF
TGTGCCAGCAGCTCCCCCCCGGGCTACGAGCAGTACTTC
>few|TRBJ2-7|TRBV5-5|TRBD1
CASSLTGVGEQYF
TGTGCCAGCAGCCTAACAGGGGTGGGCGAGCAGTACTTC
>.|TRBJ2-7|TRBV10-1|TRBD2
CATGTSGNQGEQYF
TGCGCCACCGGGACTAGCGGGAACCAGGGCGAGCAGTACTTC
>.|TRBJ1-1|TRBV5-1|.
CASSLSPPAEAFF
TGCGCCAGCAGCTTGTCTCCCCCGGCTGAAGCTTTCTTT
>.|TRBJ1-5|TRBV5-1|.
CASSLEPGSNQPQHF
TGCGCCAGCAGCTTGGAGCCGGGGAGCAATCAGCCCCAGCATTTT
>.|TRBJ2-3|TRBV11-2|.
CASSPRGSFTSHTDTQYF
TGTGCCAGCAGCCCCCGGGGGTCCTTCACCTCCCACACAGATACGCAGTATTTT
>.|TRBJ1-3|TRBV30|.
CAALFSGNTIYF
TGTGCCGCACTTTTCTCTGGAAACACCATATATTTT
>.|TRBJ2-1|TRBV27|TRBD1
CASSWDSRYNEQFF
TGTGCCAGCAGTTGGGACAGCCGTTACAATGAGCAGTTCTTC
>.|TRBJ1-2|TRBV6-5|.
CASSTFRGSSYGYTF
TGTGCCAGCAGCACGTTTAGAGGATCGTCCTATGGCTACACCTTC
>.|TRBJ2-7|TRBV28|TRBD1
CASRLSRGSYEQYF
TGTGCCAGCAGACTTAGCAGGGGGTCCTACGAGCAGTACTTC
>.|TRBJ2-2|TRBV9|.
CASSVGGANTGELFF
TGTGCCAGCAGCGTAGGGGGCGCGAACACCGGGGAGCTGTTTTTT
>.|TRBJ1-1|TRBV10-3|.
CATWAGGDTEAFF
TGTGCCACCTGGGCGGGCGGGGACACTGAAGCTTTCTTT
>.|TRBJ1-4|TRBV6-6|.
CASSYPPGSGEKLFF
TGTGCCAGCAGTTACCCGCCCGGGTCAGGGGAAAAACTGTTTTTT
>.|TRBJ2-5|TRBV9|TRBD1
CASSPRTGTGTQYF
TGTGCCAGCAGCCCCAGGACAGGGACAGGGACCCAGTACTTC
>.|TRBJ1-5|TRBV2|.
CASTEQFNQPQHF
TGTGCCTCCACCGAACAATTCAATCAGCCCCAGCATTTT
>.|TRBJ2-5|TRBV12-5|.
CASGWPHWGDQETQYF
TGTGCTAGTGGTTGGCCCCATTGGGGGGATCAAGAGACCCAGTACTTC
>few|TRBJ1-6|TRBV10-1|TRBD1
CASSEERGLHNSPLHF
TGCGCCAGCAGTGAAGAAAGGGGGCTTCATAATTCACCCCTCCACTTT
>.|TRBJ2-5|TRBV5-1|TRBD1
CASSLWGQGVQETQYF
TGCGCCAGCAGCTTGTGGGGGCAGGGGGTCCAAGAGACCCAGTACTTC
>.|TRBJ1-4|TRBV18|.
CASSPQAEKLFF
TGTGCCAGCTCACCACAAGCTGAAAAACTGTTTTTT
>few|TRBJ1-2|TRBV28|.
CASSGPHGGYTF
TGTGCCAGCAGCGGCCCCCACGGGGGCTACACCTTC
>.|TRBJ1-2|TRBV27|TRBD1
CASSSRGTGKLISGYTF
TGTGCCAGCAGTTCGCGGGGGACAGGGAAGTTAATCTCGGGCTACACCTTC
>.|TRBJ1-1|TRBV10-3|.
CAISTSGYTEAFF
.
>.|TRBJ1-2|TRBV30|TRBD1
CAWGTAGYTF
TGTGCCTGGGGGACAGCTGGCTACACCTTC
>.|TRBJ1-1|TRBV4-3|TRBD1
CASSQPHRTGKTEAFF
TGCGCCAGCAGCCAGCCCCATAGGACAGGGAAGACTGAAGCTTTCTTT
>.|TRBJ2-7|TRBV5-1|TRBD2
CASRGGLAVPLSYEQYF
TGCGCCAGCAGGGGAGGACTAGCGGTTCCCCTCTCCTACGAGCAGTACTTC
>.|TRBJ1-5|TRBV18|TRBD1
CASSSSGQGNQPQHF
TGTGCCAGCTCATCCTCGGGACAGGGCAATCAGCCCCAGCATTTT
>.|TRBJ1-1|TRBV5-4|TRBD1
CASSRAGTGGTEAFF
TGTGCCAGCAGCCGAGCGGGGACAGGGGGGACTGAAGCTTTCTTT
>.|TRBJ2-3|TRBV4-2|.
CASSQEGSSTDTQYF
TGTGCCAGCAGCCAAGAAGGGAGTAGCACAGATACGCAGTATTTT
>once|TRBJ2-7|TRBV6-5|.
CASSYGAGYSYEQYF
TGTGCCAGCAGTTATGGGGCGGGGTACTCCTACGAGCAGTACTTC
>few|TRBJ2-7|TRBV30|.
CAWSFRSYEQYF
TGTGCCTGGAGTTTCAGGTCCTACGAGCAGTACTTC
>few|TRBJ1-3|TRBV6-5|TRBD1
CASRDRVTGGNTIYF
TGTGCCAGCAGGGACAGGGTCACGGGTGGAAACACCATATATTTT
>.|TRBJ2-6|TRBV5-1|.
CASSFGQLSGPGANVLTF
TGCGCCAGCAGCTTTGGTCAGTTGTCAGGGCCCGGGGCCAACGTCCTGACTTTC
>once|TRBJ2-2|TRBV11-3|.
CASSPTGLNTGELFF
TGTGCCAGCAGCCCTACAGGGCTGAACACCGGGGAGCTGTTTTTT
>.|TRBJ1-2|TRBV9|TRBD1
CASSVTGGGYGYTF
TGTGCCAGCAGCGTCACAGGGGGCGGGTATGGCTACACCTTC
>.|TRBJ2-5|TRBV2|.
CASSDGVGLGGETQYF
TGTGCCAGCAGTGACGGTGTGGGATTGGGGGGAGAGACCCAGTACTTC
>.|TRBJ1-5|TRBV7-8|.
CASSTQVDQPQHF
TGTGCCAGCAGCACACAGGTTGATCAGCCCCAGCATTTT
>.|TRBJ1-2|TRBV5-4|.
CASSKLGGYGYTF
TGTGCCAGCAGCAAGCTTGGGGGGTATGGCTACACCTTC
>.|TRBJ1-4|TRBV9|.
CASSRTGPGGFEKLFF
TGTGCCAGCAGCAGGACGGGGCCCGGAGGGTTTGAAAAACTGTTTTTT
>once|TRBJ2-5|TRBV30|.
CAWMEGHNRETQYF
TGTGCCTGGATGGAGGGTCATAACCGGGAGACCCAGTACTTC
>.|TRBJ1-2|TRBV28|TRBD1
CASSLSRGLCGYTF
TGTGCCAGCAGTTTAAGCAGGGGGTTGTGTGGCTACACCTTC
>once|TRBJ1-5|TRBV15|.
CATSSLQSVSNQPQHF
TGTGCCACCAGCAGTTTACAGAGTGTGAGCAATCAGCCCCAGCATTTT
>.|TRBJ1-2|TRBV6-1|TRBD1
CASIMLQGLDYGYTF
TGTGCCAGCATTATGCTACAGGGGCTTGACTATGGCTACACCTTC